This T cell receptor (beta chain) stems from a study of CD8+ T cells in alopecia areata. General observations from the study: Clonality exceeded that of normal scalp in lesional scalp, most notably in alopecia totalis/universalis. Sequence data from scalp samples additionally include resident alphabeta T cells of normal skin. Patients displayed less clarity in TCR sharing than mice, a finding possibly related to HLA.

The V gene end was trimmed by 4 bases and the J gene end by 5 bases; junction bases not matched to a gene: 9. Germline V gives CDR1 MGHDK, CDR2 SYGVNS. The CDR3 extends over 15 amino acids. Sorting from PBMCs produced CD4+ and CD8+ T cells. Comments on this clone: The antigen remains unidentified.

RNA was isolated and reverse transcribed to cDNA, the sequencing template. This table comes from immunoSEQ multiplex PCR, and its TCRdb copy is limited to in-frame clones, with some not included. The sample contains about 200,000 clones, around three fifths of which appear only once. This TCR derives from a human donor in good health. Material for sequencing was CD8+ T cells sorted from blood. The chain employs TRBV25-1 and TRBJ2-5, with TRBD1 matching over 8 bases. This CDR3 is CASSGLRQGRETQYF. CDR3 nucleotide sequence: TGTGCCAGCAGTGGGTTGCGACAGGGGCGGGAGACCCAGTACTTC.